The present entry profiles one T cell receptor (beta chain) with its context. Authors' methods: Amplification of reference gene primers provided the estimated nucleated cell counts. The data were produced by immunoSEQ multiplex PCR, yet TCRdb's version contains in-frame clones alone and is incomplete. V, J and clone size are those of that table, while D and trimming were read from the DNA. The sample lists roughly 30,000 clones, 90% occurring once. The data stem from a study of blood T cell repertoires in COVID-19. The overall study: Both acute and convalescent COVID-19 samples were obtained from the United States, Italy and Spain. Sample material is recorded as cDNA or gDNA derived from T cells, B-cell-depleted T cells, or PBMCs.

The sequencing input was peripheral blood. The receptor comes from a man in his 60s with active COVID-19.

The DNA for the CDR3 is TGCAGCGTAGGCCGGACAGGGGGCGGCGATGAGCAGTTCTTC. This encodes CSVGRTGGGDEQFF. This chain links TRBV29-1 with TRBJ2-1; 11 nucleotides align to TRBD1. Germline V gene lookup returns CDR1 SQVTM and CDR2 ANQGSEA. The CDR3 is 14 amino acids. Unmatched junction bases numbered 9, after V lost 6 bases and J lost 8 bases.